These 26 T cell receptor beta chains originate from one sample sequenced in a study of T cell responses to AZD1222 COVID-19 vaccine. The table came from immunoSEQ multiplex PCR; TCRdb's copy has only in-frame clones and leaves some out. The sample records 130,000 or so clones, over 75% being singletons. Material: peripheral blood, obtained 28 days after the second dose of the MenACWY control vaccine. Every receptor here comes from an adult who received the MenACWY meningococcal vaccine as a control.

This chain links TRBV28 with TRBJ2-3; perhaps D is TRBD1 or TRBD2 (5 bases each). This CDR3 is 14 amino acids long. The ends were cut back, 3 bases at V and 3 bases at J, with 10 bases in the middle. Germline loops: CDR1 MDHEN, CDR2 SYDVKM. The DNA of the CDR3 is TGTGCCAGCAGTTTTTGGGACGGAACAGATACGCAGTATTTT. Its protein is CASSFWDGTDTQYF. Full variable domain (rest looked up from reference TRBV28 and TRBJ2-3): DVKVTQSSRYLVKRTGEKVFLECVQDMDHENMFWYRQDPGLGLRLIYFSYDVKMKEKGDIPEGYSVSREKKERFSLILESASTNQTSMYLCASSFWDGTDTQYFGPGTRLTVL.

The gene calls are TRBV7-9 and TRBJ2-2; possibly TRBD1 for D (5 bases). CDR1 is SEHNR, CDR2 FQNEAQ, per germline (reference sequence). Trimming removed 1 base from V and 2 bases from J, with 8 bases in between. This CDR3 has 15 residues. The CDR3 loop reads CASSLGRANTGELFF. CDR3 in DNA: TGTGCCAGCAGCTTAGGCAGGGCAAACACCGGGGAGCTGTTTTTT.

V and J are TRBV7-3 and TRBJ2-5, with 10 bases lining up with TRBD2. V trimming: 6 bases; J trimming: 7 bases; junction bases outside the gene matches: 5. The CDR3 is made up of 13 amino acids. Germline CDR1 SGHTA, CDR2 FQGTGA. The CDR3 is CASSKREGGTQYF. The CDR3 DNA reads TGTGCCAGCAGTAAGCGGGAGGGCGGGACCCAGTACTTC. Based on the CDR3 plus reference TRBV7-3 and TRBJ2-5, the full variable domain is GAGVSQTPSNKVTEKGKYVELRCDPISGHTALYWYRQSLGQGPEFLIYFQGTGAADDSGLPNDRFFAVRPEGSVSTLKIQRTERGDSAVYLCASSKREGGTQYFGPGTRLLVL.

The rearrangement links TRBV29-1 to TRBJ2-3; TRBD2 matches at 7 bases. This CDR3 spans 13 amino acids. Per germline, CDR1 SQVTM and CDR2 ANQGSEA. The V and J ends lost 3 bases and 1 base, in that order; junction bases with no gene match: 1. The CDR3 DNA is TGCAGCGTTGAGGCGGGGGGCACAGATACGCAGTATTTT. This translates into CSVEAGGTDTQYF.

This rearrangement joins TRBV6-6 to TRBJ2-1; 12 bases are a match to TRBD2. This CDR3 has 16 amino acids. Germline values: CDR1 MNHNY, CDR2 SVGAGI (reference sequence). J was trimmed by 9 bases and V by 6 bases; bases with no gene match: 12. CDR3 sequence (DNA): TGTGCCAGCAGAACGCAGACTAGCGGGAGTCTGGGTGAGCAGTTCTTC. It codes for CASRTQTSGSLGEQFF.

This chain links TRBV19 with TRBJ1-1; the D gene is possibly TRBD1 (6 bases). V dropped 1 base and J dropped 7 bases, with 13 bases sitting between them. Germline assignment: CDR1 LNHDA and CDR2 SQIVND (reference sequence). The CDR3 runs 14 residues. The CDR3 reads CASSIGTAVFEAFF. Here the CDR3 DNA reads TGTGCCAGTAGTATAGGGACAGCTGTTTTTGAAGCTTTCTTT.

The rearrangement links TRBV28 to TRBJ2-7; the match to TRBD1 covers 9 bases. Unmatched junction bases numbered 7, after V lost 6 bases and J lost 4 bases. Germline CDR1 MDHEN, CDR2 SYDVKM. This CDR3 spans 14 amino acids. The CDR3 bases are TGTGCCAGCAGCCCCGGGACAGGGTGGTACGAGCAGTACTTC. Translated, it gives CASSPGTGWYEQYF.

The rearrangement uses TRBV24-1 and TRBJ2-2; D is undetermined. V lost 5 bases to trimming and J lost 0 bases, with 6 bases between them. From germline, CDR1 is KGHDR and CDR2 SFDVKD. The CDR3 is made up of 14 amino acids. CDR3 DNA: TGTGCCACCAGTGGCCCAGCGAACACCGGGGAGCTGTTTTTT. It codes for CATSGPANTGELFF.

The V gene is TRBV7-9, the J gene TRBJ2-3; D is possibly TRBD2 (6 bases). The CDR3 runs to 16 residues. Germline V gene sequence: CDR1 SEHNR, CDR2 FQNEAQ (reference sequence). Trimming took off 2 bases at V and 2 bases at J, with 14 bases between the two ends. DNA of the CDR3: TGTGCCAGCAGCTTATCGTCTAGCGAGAACACAGATACGCAGTATTTT. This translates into CASSLSSSENTDTQYF.

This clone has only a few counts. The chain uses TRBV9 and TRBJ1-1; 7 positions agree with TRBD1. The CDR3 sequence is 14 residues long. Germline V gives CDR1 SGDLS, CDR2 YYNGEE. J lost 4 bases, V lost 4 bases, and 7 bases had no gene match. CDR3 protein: CASSPSRGGTEAFF. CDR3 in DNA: TGTGCCAGCAGCCCTTCCAGGGGGGGCACTGAAGCTTTCTTT. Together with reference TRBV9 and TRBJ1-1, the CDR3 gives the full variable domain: DSGVTQTPKHLITATGQRVTLRCSPRSGDLSVYWYQQSLDQGLQFLIQYYNGEERAKGNILERFSAQQFPDLHSELNLSSLELGDSALYFCASSPSRGGTEAFFGQGTRLTVV.

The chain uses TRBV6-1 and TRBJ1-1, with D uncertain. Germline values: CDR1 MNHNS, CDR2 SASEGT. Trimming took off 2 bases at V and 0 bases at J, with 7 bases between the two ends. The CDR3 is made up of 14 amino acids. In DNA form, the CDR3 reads TGTGCCAGCAGTGAAAGGTCCATGAACACTGAAGCTTTCTTT. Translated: CASSERSMNTEAFF.

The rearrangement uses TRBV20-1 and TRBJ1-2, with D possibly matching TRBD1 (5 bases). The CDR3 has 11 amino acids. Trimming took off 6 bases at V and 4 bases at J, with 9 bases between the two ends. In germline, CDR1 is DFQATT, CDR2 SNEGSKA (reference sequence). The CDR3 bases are TGCAGTGCAGGGACGGTCTATGGCTACACCTTC. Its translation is CSAGTVYGYTF.

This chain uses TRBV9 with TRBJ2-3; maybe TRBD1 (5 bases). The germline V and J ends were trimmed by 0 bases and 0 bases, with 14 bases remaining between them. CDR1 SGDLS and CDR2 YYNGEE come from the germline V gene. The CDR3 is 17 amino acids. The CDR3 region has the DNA TGTGCCAGCAGCGTAGGGACAAATCTTATTAGCACAGATACGCAGTATTTT. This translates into CASSVGTNLISTDTQYF.

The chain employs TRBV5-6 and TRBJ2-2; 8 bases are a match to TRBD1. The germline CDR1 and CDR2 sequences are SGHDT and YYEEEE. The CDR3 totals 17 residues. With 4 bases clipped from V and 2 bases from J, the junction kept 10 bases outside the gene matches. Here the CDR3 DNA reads TGTGCCAGCAGCGACACAACCGGGACAGGCAACACCGGGGAGCTGTTTTTT. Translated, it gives CASSDTTGTGNTGELFF. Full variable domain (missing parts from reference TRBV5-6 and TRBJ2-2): DAGVTQSPTHLIKTRGQQVTLRCSPKSGHDTVSWYQQALGQGPQFIFQYYEEEERQRGNFPDRFSGHQFPNYSSELNVNALLLGDSALYLCASSDTTGTGNTGELFFGEGSRLTVL.

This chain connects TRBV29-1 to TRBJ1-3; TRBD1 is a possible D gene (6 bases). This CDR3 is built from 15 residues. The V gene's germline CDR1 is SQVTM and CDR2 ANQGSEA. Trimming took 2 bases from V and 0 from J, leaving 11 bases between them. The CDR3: CSVERRGNSGNTIYF. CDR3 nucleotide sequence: TGCAGCGTTGAACGCAGGGGCAACTCTGGAAACACCATATATTTT.

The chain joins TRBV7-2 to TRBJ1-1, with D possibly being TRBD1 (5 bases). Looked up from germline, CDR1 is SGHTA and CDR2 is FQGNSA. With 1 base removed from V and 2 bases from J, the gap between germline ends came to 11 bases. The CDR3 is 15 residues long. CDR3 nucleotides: TGTGCCAGCAGCTTAGTGGCAGGGCGAAACACTGAAGCTTTCTTT. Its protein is CASSLVAGRNTEAFF. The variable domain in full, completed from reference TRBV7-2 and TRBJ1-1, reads GAGVSQSPSNKVTEKGKDVELRCDPISGHTALYWYRQSLGQGLEFLIYFQGNSAPDKSGLPSDRFSAERTGGSVSTLTIQRTQQEDSAVYLCASSLVAGRNTEAFFGQGTRLTVV.

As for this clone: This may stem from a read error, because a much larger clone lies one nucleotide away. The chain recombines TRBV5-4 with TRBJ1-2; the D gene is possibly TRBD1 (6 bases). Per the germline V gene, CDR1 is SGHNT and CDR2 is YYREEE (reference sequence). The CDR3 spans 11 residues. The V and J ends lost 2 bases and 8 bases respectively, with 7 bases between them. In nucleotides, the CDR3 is TGTGCCAGCAGCTTCGGGGGCGGCTACACCTTC. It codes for CASSFGGGYTF.

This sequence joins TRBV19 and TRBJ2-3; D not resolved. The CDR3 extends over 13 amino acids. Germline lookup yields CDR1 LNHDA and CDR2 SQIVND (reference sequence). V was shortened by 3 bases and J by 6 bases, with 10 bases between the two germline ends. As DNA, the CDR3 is TGTGCCAGTAGTATCGACGGCGCTGATACGCAGTATTTT. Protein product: CASSIDGADTQYF.

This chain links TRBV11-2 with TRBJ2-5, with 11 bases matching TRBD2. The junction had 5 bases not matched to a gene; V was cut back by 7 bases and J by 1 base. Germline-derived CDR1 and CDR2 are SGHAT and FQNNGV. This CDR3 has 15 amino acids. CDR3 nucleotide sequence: TGTGCCAGCACCCGACTAGCGGGGAGCCAAGAGACCCAGTACTTC. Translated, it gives CASTRLAGSQETQYF.

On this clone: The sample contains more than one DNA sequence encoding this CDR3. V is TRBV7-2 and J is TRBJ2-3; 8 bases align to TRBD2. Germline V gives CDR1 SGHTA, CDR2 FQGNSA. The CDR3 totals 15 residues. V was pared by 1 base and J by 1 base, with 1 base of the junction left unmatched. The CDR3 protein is CASSLGRGGTDTQYF. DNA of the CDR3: TGTGCCAGCAGCTTAGGGCGGGGGGGCACAGATACGCAGTATTTT.

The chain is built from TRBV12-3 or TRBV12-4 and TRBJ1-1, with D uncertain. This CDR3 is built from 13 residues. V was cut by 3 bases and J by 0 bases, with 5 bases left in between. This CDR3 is CASSFVMNTEAFF. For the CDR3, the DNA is TGTGCCAGCAGTTTTGTCATGAACACTGAAGCTTTCTTT.

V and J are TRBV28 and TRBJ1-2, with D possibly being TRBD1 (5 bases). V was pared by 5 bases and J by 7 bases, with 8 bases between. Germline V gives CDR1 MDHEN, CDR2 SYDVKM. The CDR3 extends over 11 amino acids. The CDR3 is CASSQGAGYTF. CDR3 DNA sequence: TGTGCCAGCAGTCAGGGAGCTGGCTACACCTTC.

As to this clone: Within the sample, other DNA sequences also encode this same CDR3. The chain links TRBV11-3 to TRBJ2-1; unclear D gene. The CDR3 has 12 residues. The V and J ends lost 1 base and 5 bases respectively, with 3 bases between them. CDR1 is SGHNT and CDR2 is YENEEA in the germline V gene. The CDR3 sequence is CASSLVDNEQFF. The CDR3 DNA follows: TGTGCCAGCAGCTTAGTAGACAATGAGCAGTTCTTC.

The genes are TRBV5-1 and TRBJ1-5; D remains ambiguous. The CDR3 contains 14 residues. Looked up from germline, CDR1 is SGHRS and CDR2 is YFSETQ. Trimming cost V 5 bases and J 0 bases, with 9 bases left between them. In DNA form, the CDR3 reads TGCGCCAGCAGAGCAGGTCCTAGCAATCAGCCCCAGCATTTT. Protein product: CASRAGPSNQPQHF.

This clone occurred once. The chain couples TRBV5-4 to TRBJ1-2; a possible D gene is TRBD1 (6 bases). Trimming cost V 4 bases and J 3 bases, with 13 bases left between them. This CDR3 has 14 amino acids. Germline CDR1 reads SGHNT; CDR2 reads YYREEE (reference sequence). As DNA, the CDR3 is TGTGCCAGCAGCCTTGGGGGGCGGGACTATGGCTACACCTTC. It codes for CASSLGGRDYGYTF. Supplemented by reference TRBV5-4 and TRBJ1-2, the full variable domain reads ETGVTQSPTHLIKTRGQQVTLRCSSQSGHNTVSWYQQALGQGPQFIFQYYREEENGRGNFPPRFSGLQFPNYSSELNVNALELDDSALYLCASSLGGRDYGYTFGSGTRLTVV.

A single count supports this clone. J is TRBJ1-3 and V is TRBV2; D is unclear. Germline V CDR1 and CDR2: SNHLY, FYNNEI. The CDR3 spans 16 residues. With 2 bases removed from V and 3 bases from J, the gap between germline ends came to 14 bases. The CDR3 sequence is CASSEPGRLGGNTIYF. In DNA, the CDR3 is TGTGCCAGCAGTGAACCTGGGAGGTTAGGTGGAAACACCATATATTTT.